The 23 T cell receptor beta chains listed next were all sequenced from one sample in a study of tumor-infiltrating lymphocytes in primary liver carcinoma. The source material, roughly 18-33 mg of unsorted bulk tissue, was used to co-extract RNA and DNA. With a constant-region primer, TCR beta cDNA was made from approximately 520 ng of total RNA. Three-round nested multiplex PCR performed with slightly modified ARM-PCR produced the TCR beta libraries. The two initial PCR rounds, approximately 10 cycles each, used TRBV1-TRBV30 forward and C-beta reverse primers. TCRdb processed the multiplex PCR reads anew with MiXCR; each CDR3 protein has one entry. The repertoire has 100,000 to 150,000 distinct CDR3 sequences, 64% of them found once; the top ten carry less than 10%. Sequences were obtained from liver tumor tissue from sampling region 3. Subset here: tumor region T3, left-lateral pole. The receptors come from a woman aged 60 to 75 with primary liver carcinoma and hepatitis B virus infection.

A note on this clonotype: At one boundary the junction diverges from the germline segment, which might be a read error. This chain links TRBV12-3 or TRBV12-4 with TRBJ1-2, with TRBD1 matching 7 bases. The length of the CDR3 is 18 residues. As DNA, the CDR3 is TGTGCCAGTAGTTTGGGTGGCCCGGGACAGTCCCCCAACTATGGCTACACCTTC. Its translation is CASSLGGPGQSPNYGYTF.

A note on this clonotype: At one end, the junction sequence differs from germline, possibly due to a read error. The genes are TRBV11-2 and TRBJ2-7; 7 bases align to TRBD2. The CDR3 extends over 16 amino acids. CDR1 is SGHAT and CDR2 is FQNNGV in the germline V gene. The CDR3 DNA follows: TGTGCCAGCAGCTCCCCGGGTGGAGTAGCGGGCTACGAGCAGTGCTTC. As protein: CASSSPGGVAGYEQCF.

Comment on this clonotype: A read error may be the cause here, since a much bigger clone is one base away. The chain has TRBV13 and TRBJ2-7; the match to TRBD2 covers 14 bases. CDR1 PRHDT and CDR2 FYEKMQ come from the germline V gene (reference sequence). Germline trimming cut 5 bases from V and 9 bases from J; bases unmatched to any gene: 12. The CDR3 has 16 residues. The CDR3 nucleotides read TGTGCCAGCAGCCCAGGGACTAGCGGGGGACGCCTGGGGCAGTACTTC. Its protein is CASSPGTSGGRLGQYF.

On this clonotype itself: A single base separates this from a much larger clone, so it may be a read error. The CDR3 coding sequence is TGCAGCGTGCTAGACAGTAACCCTGGAAACACCATATATTTT. Its protein is CSVLDSNPGNTIYF. The rearrangement joins TRBV29-1 to TRBJ1-3; possible D gene TRBD1, 5 bases. V shed 6 bases and J shed 2 bases, with 14 bases lying between them. The germline CDR1 and CDR2 sequences are SQVTM and ANQGSEA. The CDR3 loop spans 14 amino acids.

Points on this clonotype: At one boundary the junction diverges from the germline segment, which might be a read error. The chain has TRBV5-1 and TRBJ2-7; D remains unclear. Germline V gene lookup returns CDR1 SGHRS and CDR2 YFSETQ. The CDR3 sequence is 14 residues long. CDR3 bases: TGCGTCAGCAGCTTAGGACCCAACTCCTACGAGCAATACTTC. This sequence encodes CVSSLGPNSYEQYF.

This clonotype has a count of ten or more. This chain uses TRBV29-1 with TRBJ2-3; D may be TRBD2 (5 bases). V was clipped by 1 base and J by 6 bases, with 11 bases between them. This CDR3 comprises 13 residues. Germline V CDR1 and CDR2: SQVTM, ANQGSEA. CDR3: CSVEGGGSDTQYF. The CDR3 DNA sequence: TGCAGCGTTGAAGGCGGAGGATCGGATACGCAGTATTTT.

Regarding this clonotype: One junction end disagrees with the germline gene, perhaps due to a read error. V and J are TRBV7-7 and TRBJ2-2; D might be TRBD1 (6 bases). Germline CDR1 SSHAT, CDR2 FNYEAQ (reference sequence). This CDR3 has 17 residues. CDR3 DNA sequence: TGTGCTAGCAGCCCCACAGGGTCTTTCGCGAACACCGGGGAGCTGTTTTTT. Translation: CASSPTGSFANTGELFF.

Comments on this clonotype: One end of the junction varies from germline; a read error may be responsible. The rearrangement links TRBV11-2 to TRBJ1-3; D gene ambiguous. Per germline, CDR1 SGHAT and CDR2 FQNNGV. The length of the CDR3 is 14 residues. The CDR3 here is CATTPEALGNIIYF. The CDR3 bases are TGTGCCACCACTCCGGAGGCCCTTGGAAACATCATATATTTT.

The chain is built from TRBV29-1 and TRBJ2-7; 14 bases match TRBD2. Looked up from germline, CDR1 is SQVTM and CDR2 is ANQGSEA. There are 16 residues in the CDR3. J gave up 2 bases and V 6 bases, and 9 bases lay outside the gene matches. DNA for the CDR3: TGCAGCGTGGGGACTAGCGGGAGCTGGGGCCCCTACGAGCAGTACTTC. Protein sequence: CSVGTSGSWGPYEQYF.

This clonotype has a single count. This chain connects TRBV6-2 or TRBV6-3 to TRBJ1-1; unclear D gene. Deletions cut 2 bases from V and 8 bases from J, with 15 bases between. The CDR3 contains 14 residues. Germline CDR1 is MNHEY and CDR2 is SVGEGT. CDR3 in amino acids: CASSYPIPYREAFF. In nucleotides, the CDR3 is TGTGCCAGCAGTTACCCGATTCCCTACCGAGAAGCTTTCTTT.

This clonotype was recorded only once. The chain uses TRBV11-2 and TRBJ2-3; D not resolved. CDR1 and CDR2 (germline): SGHAT, FQNNGV. Trimming shortened V by 9 bases and J by 8 bases, and 27 bases separated the two germline ends. This CDR3 contains 16 residues. The CDR3 is CASSRVTGTSGRTQYF. Here the CDR3 DNA reads TGTGCCAGTAGCCGAGTGACTGGAACCTCGGGCCGTACGCAGTATTTT. The whole variable domain, remainder taken from reference TRBV11-2 and TRBJ2-3, is EAGVAQSPRYKIIEKRQSVAFWCNPISGHATLYWYQQILGQGPKLLIQFQNNGVVDDSQLPKDRFSAERLKGVDSTLKIQPAKLEDSAVYLCASSRVTGTSGRTQYFGPGTRLTVL.

This clonotype has just a few counts. CDR3 bases: TGTGCCAGCCGCCGGGACAGGGTAGGGGAGCAGTACTTC. It codes for CASRRDRVGEQYF. V and J are TRBV28 and TRBJ2-7, with 9 bases aligning to TRBD1. V lost 8 bases, J lost 7 bases, and 9 bases stayed unmatched. The germline V gene has CDR1 MDHEN and CDR2 SYDVKM. This CDR3 is 13 amino acids long.

With respect to this clonotype: An end of the junction differs from the germline gene, which may be a read error. The chain couples TRBV29-1 to TRBJ2-3, with TRBD2 matching over 9 bases. CDR1 is SQVTM, CDR2 ANQGSEA, per germline. This CDR3 has 16 residues. CDR3 nucleotides: TGCAGCATTGAAGGGGGGATAGCGGGAGAGGGTGATAGGCAGTATTTT. Its protein product is CSIEGGIAGEGDRQYF.

Comment on this clonotype: A much larger clonotype is one base distant, so this may be a read error. The CDR3 DNA follows: TGTGCCAGCCGAGGACGTAGCTACAATGAGCAGTTCTTC. This sequence encodes CASRGRSYNEQFF. The chain combines TRBV14 with TRBJ2-1; no clear D gene. CDR1 is SGHDN, CDR2 FVKESK, per germline. The CDR3 sequence is 13 residues long. Trimming pared 8 bases from V and 3 bases from J, leaving 11 bases between.

The chain has TRBV18 and TRBJ2-1, with a weak D call TRBD2 (6 bases). Deletions cut 4 bases from V and 7 bases from J, with 14 bases between. The CDR3 has 14 residues. Germline CDR1 reads KGHSH; CDR2 reads LQKENI. CDR3 nucleotides: TGTGCCAGCTCACGCGGGAACCGCAAGAATGAGCAGTTCTTC. Its translation: CASSRGNRKNEQFF.

Concerning this clonotype itself: This may come from a read error, since a much larger clone is one base off. The chain employs TRBV18 and TRBJ2-5; D may match TRBD1 or TRBD2 (5 bases each). The CDR3 spans 14 residues. The germline V gene encodes CDR1 KGHSH and CDR2 LQKENI. Between the trimmed V and J ends, which lost 5 bases and 3 bases, there was a span of 13 bases. CDR3 bases: TGTGCCAGCTCAGGGACCCGGGCCAAAGAGACCCAGTACTTC. Protein: CASSGTRAKETQYF.

A remark on this clonotype: A much more abundant neighbour one base away suggests this may be a read error. The final CDR3 position lacks the conserved phenylalanine or tryptophan, pointing to a likely read error. The gene calls are TRBV7-8 and TRBJ1-6, with D unclear. V dropped 3 bases and J dropped 10 bases, with 16 bases sitting between them. CDR1 is SGHVS, CDR2 FQNEAQ, per germline. The CDR3 has 15 residues. CDR3 amino acids: CASSFRGGLRSPLHL. Written as DNA, the CDR3 is TGTGCCAGCAGCTTTCGGGGTGGGCTCAGATCACCCCTCCACTTA.

In regard to this clonotype: Its ends do not fully match the called genes, so a read error is possible. J is TRBJ2-1 and V is TRBV11-2, with D perhaps TRBD1 or TRBD2 (6 bases each). From germline, CDR1 is SGHAT and CDR2 FQNNGV. This CDR3 comprises 15 residues. CDR3 DNA sequence: TGTGCCAGCAGCATAGGGGGGACTGGTTACAATAAGCAGTTCTTC. Its translation: CASSIGGTGYNKQFF. The variable domain in full, with the rest retrieved from reference TRBV11-2 and TRBJ2-1, is EAGVAQSPRYKIIEKRQSVAFWCNPISGHATLYWYQQILGQGPKLLIQFQNNGVVDDSQLPKDRFSAERLKGVDSTLKIQPAKLEDSAVYLCASSIGGTGYNKQFFGPGTRLTVL.

This clonotype was seen a few times. The chain combines TRBV30 with TRBJ2-7; 10 bases align to TRBD2. J was trimmed by 4 bases and V by 3 bases; bases with no gene match: 12. Germline-derived CDR1 and CDR2 are GTSNPN and SVGIG (reference sequence). This CDR3 contains 16 residues. The CDR3 DNA follows: TGTGCCTGGAGGGGGGGCGCTAGCGGGAGTTTGTACGAGCAGTACTTC. As protein: CAWRGGASGSLYEQYF.

To note about this clonotype: A junction boundary mismatches the germline segment, possibly from a read error. This chain uses TRBV10-2 with TRBJ1-6; D may be TRBD1 (6 bases). Germline lookup yields CDR1 WSHSY and CDR2 SAAADI. There are 13 residues in the CDR3. In nucleotides, the CDR3 is TGCGCCAGCAGAGGACAGTCCGGATCACCCCTACACTTT. Residues: CASRGQSGSPLHF.

In its sample, this clonotype was seen once. The rearrangement uses TRBV20-1 and TRBJ2-5, with D uncertain. V gave up 1 base and J gave up 3 bases, with 12 bases separating them. This CDR3 is built from 14 residues. Germline V gene data show CDR1 as DFQATT and CDR2 as SNEGSKA (reference sequence). The CDR3 loop reads CSARGGGDKETQYF. In DNA, the CDR3 is TGCAGTGCTAGAGGCGGCGGTGACAAAGAGACCCAGTACTTC.

The gene calls are TRBV7-9 and TRBJ2-2; 9 bases map to TRBD2. V lost 1 base to trimming and J lost 0 bases; unmatched junction nucleotides: 6. The CDR3 length is 18 residues. Germline-derived CDR1 and CDR2 are SEHNR and FQNEAQ (reference sequence). The CDR3 DNA reads as TGTGCCAGCAGCTTAGGCGGGAGGGCCGGAGCGAACACCGGGGAGCTGTTTTTT. It encodes CASSLGGRAGANTGELFF.

Note on this clonotype: Relative to the germline gene, one junction end is altered; a read error may explain this. This chain joins TRBV11-2 and TRBJ2-7; D gene unclear. The CDR3 runs 12 residues. The germline CDR1 and CDR2 sequences are SGHAT and FQNNGV. The CDR3 nucleotides read TGCGCCAGCAGACGCGAATCCTACGAGCAGTACTTC. It translates to CASRRESYEQYF.